This T cell receptor (beta chain) was identified during a study of shared T cell receptors in the human thymus. J gave up 0 bases and V 6 bases, and 14 bases lay outside the gene matches. The germline CDR1 and CDR2 sequences are SQVTM and ANQGSEA. The CDR3 is made up of 17 amino acids. The data were produced by immunoSEQ multiplex PCR, yet TCRdb's version contains in-frame clones alone and is incomplete. The sample lists hundreds of thousands of clones; roughly 86% were seen once. Another study also made use of these data, one on human thymus T cells. This second report adds: Thymic samples were excised during corrective heart operations. Related research found strongly overlapping thymic repertoires in unrelated individuals.

The clonotype originates from a boy under two years old with a congenital heart defect. This chain links TRBV29-1 with TRBJ2-3; 8 bases are shared with TRBD1. The sample was thymocytes. The CDR3: CSVPIRDRLTSTDTQYF. The CDR3 DNA reads TGCAGCGTCCCTATTCGGGACAGGCTAACTAGCACAGATACGCAGTATTTT.